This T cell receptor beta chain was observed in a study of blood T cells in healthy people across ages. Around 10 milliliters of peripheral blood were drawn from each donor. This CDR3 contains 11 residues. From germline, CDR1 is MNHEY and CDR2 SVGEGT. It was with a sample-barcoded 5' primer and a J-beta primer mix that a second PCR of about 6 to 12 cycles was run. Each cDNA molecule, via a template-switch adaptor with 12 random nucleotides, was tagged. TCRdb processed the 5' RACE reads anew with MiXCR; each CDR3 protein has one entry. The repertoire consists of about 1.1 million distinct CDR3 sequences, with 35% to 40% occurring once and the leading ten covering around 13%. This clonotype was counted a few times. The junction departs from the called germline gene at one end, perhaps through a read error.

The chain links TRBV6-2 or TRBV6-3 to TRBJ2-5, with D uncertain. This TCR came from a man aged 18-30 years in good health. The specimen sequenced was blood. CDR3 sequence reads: CASSRIETQYF. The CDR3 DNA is TGTGCTAGCAGTAGGATAGAGACCCAGTACTTC.